A selection of T cell receptor beta chains follows, all from one sample in a study. MiXCR was run by TCRdb on the multiplex PCR reads, yielding one entry per CDR3 protein. The sample includes several hundred distinct CDR3 sequences, less than 7.5% seen only once; the top ten take roughly 49%. Sequenced material: memory CD4+ T cells sorted from blood. The source of these receptors is a female donor with breast cancer. CDR3s include the opening cysteine and the closing phenylalanine or tryptophan. The order of the fields is D gene, clone size, CDR3 length, V gene, J gene, CDR3 protein, CDR3 DNA. D genes are given only for firm matches. Rows give clone size only sometimes, using once, few, many, or a class for an expanded clone.

d_call: TRBD1; clone_size: .; cdr3_length: 16; v_call: TRBV12-3/TRBV12-4; j_call: TRBJ1-2; cdr3_aa: CASSLRTGPASAGYTF; cdr3_nt: TGTGCCAGCAGTTTGCGGACAGGGCCCGCAAGCGCGGGCTACACCTTC
d_call: .; clone_size: medium-sized; cdr3_length: 12; v_call: TRBV12-3/TRBV12-4; j_call: TRBJ1-2; cdr3_aa: CASSFAGGGYTF; cdr3_nt: TGTGCCAGCAGTTTTGCAGGAGGTGGCTACACCTTC
d_call: .; clone_size: medium-sized; cdr3_length: 15; v_call: TRBV12-3/TRBV12-4; j_call: TRBJ1-2; cdr3_aa: CASSFVGPVLNGYTF; cdr3_nt: TGTGCCAGCAGTTTCGTGGGTCCCGTCCTAAATGGCTACACCTTC
d_call: TRBD1; clone_size: large; cdr3_length: 14; v_call: TRBV12-3/TRBV12-4; j_call: TRBJ1-2; cdr3_aa: CASSSTGISSSSFF; cdr3_nt: TGTGCCAGCAGCTCGACAGGGATCTCTTCTTCGTCGTTCTTC
d_call: .; clone_size: medium-sized; cdr3_length: 16; v_call: TRBV12-3/TRBV12-4; j_call: TRBJ1-2; cdr3_aa: CASSPRGEGGVKSYTF; cdr3_nt: TGTGCCAGCAGTCCCCGAGGGGAGGGTGGGGTAAAGAGCTACACCTTC
d_call: .; clone_size: medium-sized; cdr3_length: 12; v_call: TRBV12-3/TRBV12-4; j_call: TRBJ1-2; cdr3_aa: CASSLMGQGYTF; cdr3_nt: TGTGCCAGCAGTTTAATGGGTCAGGGCTACACCTTC
d_call: TRBD1; clone_size: large; cdr3_length: 16; v_call: TRBV12-3/TRBV12-4; j_call: TRBJ1-2; cdr3_aa: CASSTYRTGDMDGYTF; cdr3_nt: TGTGCCAGCAGTACTTACAGGACAGGGGACATGGACGGCTACACCTTC
d_call: TRBD1; clone_size: medium-sized; cdr3_length: 15; v_call: TRBV12-3/TRBV12-4; j_call: TRBJ1-2; cdr3_aa: CASSRTGTGISGYTF; cdr3_nt: TGTGCCAGCAGTCGTACCGGGACAGGGATAAGTGGCTACACCTTC
d_call: TRBD1; clone_size: medium-sized; cdr3_length: 14; v_call: TRBV12-3/TRBV12-4; j_call: TRBJ1-2; cdr3_aa: CASSFGTGAGGYTF; cdr3_nt: TGTGCCAGCAGTTTCGGGACAGGGGCTGGAGGCTACACCTTC
d_call: TRBD1; clone_size: medium-sized; cdr3_length: 17; v_call: TRBV12-3/TRBV12-4; j_call: TRBJ1-2; cdr3_aa: CASSHGTGGGTYYGYTF; cdr3_nt: TGTGCCAGCAGCCACGGGACAGGCGGAGGCACTTACTATGGCTACACCTTC
d_call: .; clone_size: .; cdr3_length: 14; v_call: TRBV12-3/TRBV12-4; j_call: TRBJ1-2; cdr3_aa: CASSFTLGNYNYTF; cdr3_nt: TGTGCCAGCAGTTTCACCCTCGGGAACTATAACTACACCTTC
d_call: .; clone_size: many; cdr3_length: 13; v_call: TRBV12-3/TRBV12-4; j_call: TRBJ1-2; cdr3_aa: CAGRQEVGYGYTF; cdr3_nt: TGTGCCGGTCGACAGGAGGTCGGCTATGGCTACACCTTC
d_call: .; clone_size: medium-sized; cdr3_length: 14; v_call: TRBV12-3/TRBV12-4; j_call: TRBJ1-2; cdr3_aa: CASTLDRLDRGYTF; cdr3_nt: TGTGCCAGCACCCTAGACAGGCTCGACCGCGGCTACACCTTC
d_call: .; clone_size: large; cdr3_length: 13; v_call: TRBV12-3/TRBV12-4; j_call: TRBJ1-2; cdr3_aa: CASSLGLPYGYTF; cdr3_nt: TGTGCCAGCAGTTTGGGACTCCCCTATGGCTACACCTTC
d_call: TRBD1; clone_size: medium-sized; cdr3_length: 14; v_call: TRBV12-3/TRBV12-4; j_call: TRBJ1-2; cdr3_aa: CASSLPSDRGGYTF; cdr3_nt: TGTGCCAGCAGTTTACCCTCGGACAGGGGTGGCTACACCTTC
d_call: .; clone_size: .; cdr3_length: 14; v_call: TRBV12-3/TRBV12-4; j_call: TRBJ1-2; cdr3_aa: CASSGLASGYGYTF; cdr3_nt: TGTGCCAGCAGTGGACTAGCGTCTGGCTATGGCTACACCTTC
d_call: TRBD1; clone_size: medium-sized; cdr3_length: 12; v_call: TRBV12-3/TRBV12-4; j_call: TRBJ1-2; cdr3_aa: CASSDRAHGYTF; cdr3_nt: TGTGCCAGCAGTGACAGGGCCCATGGCTACACCTTC
d_call: TRBD1; clone_size: medium-sized; cdr3_length: 12; v_call: TRBV12-3/TRBV12-4; j_call: TRBJ1-2; cdr3_aa: CASTARTGSYTF; cdr3_nt: TGTGCCAGCACCGCCAGGACAGGTTCTTACACCTTC
d_call: .; clone_size: medium-sized; cdr3_length: 13; v_call: TRBV12-3/TRBV12-4; j_call: TRBJ1-2; cdr3_aa: CASSFPAFYGYTF; cdr3_nt: TGTGCCAGCAGTTTTCCAGCGTTCTATGGCTACACCTTC
d_call: TRBD1; clone_size: .; cdr3_length: 15; v_call: TRBV12-3/TRBV12-4; j_call: TRBJ1-2; cdr3_aa: CASSPGQAHHYGYTF; cdr3_nt: TGTGCCAGCAGTCCCGGACAGGCCCACCACTATGGCTACACCTTC
d_call: .; clone_size: medium-sized; cdr3_length: 13; v_call: TRBV12-3/TRBV12-4; j_call: TRBJ1-2; cdr3_aa: CASSYTGNYGYTF; cdr3_nt: TGTGCCAGCAGTTATACAGGGAACTATGGCTACACCTTC
d_call: .; clone_size: medium-sized; cdr3_length: 13; v_call: TRBV12-3/TRBV12-4; j_call: TRBJ1-2; cdr3_aa: CASSLSPGYGYTF; cdr3_nt: TGTGCCAGCAGTTTATCCCCGGGCTATGGCTACACCTTC
d_call: .; clone_size: medium-sized; cdr3_length: 13; v_call: TRBV12-3/TRBV12-4; j_call: TRBJ1-2; cdr3_aa: CASSRQEDYGYTF; cdr3_nt: TGTGCCAGCAGTCGACAGGAGGACTATGGCTACACCTTC
d_call: TRBD1; clone_size: medium-sized; cdr3_length: 13; v_call: TRBV12-3/TRBV12-4; j_call: TRBJ1-2; cdr3_aa: CASAETGEYGYTF; cdr3_nt: TGTGCCAGCGCCGAAACAGGGGAATATGGCTACACCTTC
d_call: .; clone_size: medium-sized; cdr3_length: 13; v_call: TRBV12-3/TRBV12-4; j_call: TRBJ1-2; cdr3_aa: CASSSEQAYGYTF; cdr3_nt: TGTGCCAGCAGTTCCGAACAGGCCTATGGCTACACCTTC
d_call: TRBD1; clone_size: medium-sized; cdr3_length: 14; v_call: TRBV12-3/TRBV12-4; j_call: TRBJ1-2; cdr3_aa: CASSLRSTGFGYTF; cdr3_nt: TGTGCCAGCAGTTTACGGTCGACAGGGTTCGGCTACACCTTC
d_call: TRBD1; clone_size: .; cdr3_length: 13; v_call: TRBV12-3/TRBV12-4; j_call: TRBJ1-2; cdr3_aa: CASSSDRDYGYTF; cdr3_nt: TGTGCCAGCAGCTCGGACAGGGACTATGGCTACACCTTC
d_call: .; clone_size: medium-sized; cdr3_length: 12; v_call: TRBV12-3/TRBV12-4; j_call: TRBJ1-2; cdr3_aa: CASSRASYGYTF; cdr3_nt: TGTGCCAGCAGCCGGGCCAGCTATGGCTACACCTTC
d_call: .; clone_size: medium-sized; cdr3_length: 14; v_call: TRBV12-3/TRBV12-4; j_call: TRBJ1-2; cdr3_aa: CASSKEGRVDGYTF; cdr3_nt: TGTGCCAGCAGTAAGGAAGGGCGTGTTGATGGCTACACCTTC
d_call: .; clone_size: .; cdr3_length: 12; v_call: TRBV12-3/TRBV12-4; j_call: TRBJ1-2; cdr3_aa: CASSPSYYGYTF; cdr3_nt: TGTGCCAGCAGCCCCTCCTACTATGGCTACACCTTC
d_call: .; clone_size: large; cdr3_length: 14; v_call: TRBV12-3/TRBV12-4; j_call: TRBJ1-2; cdr3_aa: CASSERGGLYGYTF; cdr3_nt: TGTGCCAGCAGTGAGCGTGGTGGGCTCTATGGCTACACCTTC
d_call: .; clone_size: medium-sized; cdr3_length: 14; v_call: TRBV12-3/TRBV12-4; j_call: TRBJ1-2; cdr3_aa: CASSLIARNYGYTF; cdr3_nt: TGTGCCAGCAGTTTGATCGCCAGAAACTATGGCTACACCTTC
d_call: .; clone_size: medium-sized; cdr3_length: 12; v_call: TRBV12-3/TRBV12-4; j_call: TRBJ1-2; cdr3_aa: CASSLAGAGYTF; cdr3_nt: TGTGCCAGCAGTTTAGCAGGGGCTGGCTACACCTTC
d_call: .; clone_size: medium-sized; cdr3_length: 13; v_call: TRBV12-3/TRBV12-4; j_call: TRBJ1-2; cdr3_aa: CASSEVYRVGYTF; cdr3_nt: TGTGCCAGCAGTGAAGTGTACAGGGTTGGCTACACCTTC
d_call: .; clone_size: medium-sized; cdr3_length: 13; v_call: TRBV12-3/TRBV12-4; j_call: TRBJ1-2; cdr3_aa: CASRGVAGRGYTF; cdr3_nt: TGTGCCAGCAGGGGCGTAGCAGGTCGCGGCTACACCTTC
d_call: .; clone_size: .; cdr3_length: 11; v_call: TRBV12-3/TRBV12-4; j_call: TRBJ1-2; cdr3_aa: CASRTRNGYTF; cdr3_nt: TGTGCCAGCAGGACAAGGAATGGCTACACCTTC
d_call: TRBD1; clone_size: medium-sized; cdr3_length: 13; v_call: TRBV12-3/TRBV12-4; j_call: TRBJ1-2; cdr3_aa: CASSGQGVYGYTF; cdr3_nt: TGTGCCAGCTCCGGACAGGGAGTCTATGGCTACACCTTC
d_call: .; clone_size: medium-sized; cdr3_length: 14; v_call: TRBV12-3/TRBV12-4; j_call: TRBJ1-2; cdr3_aa: CASSPGYYRYGYTF; cdr3_nt: TGTGCCAGCAGTCCGGGGTATTACCGCTATGGCTACACCTTC
d_call: TRBD1; clone_size: medium-sized; cdr3_length: 12; v_call: TRBV12-3/TRBV12-4; j_call: TRBJ1-2; cdr3_aa: CASKDRGYGYTF; cdr3_nt: TGTGCCAGTAAGGACAGGGGCTATGGCTACACCTTC
d_call: .; clone_size: medium-sized; cdr3_length: 15; v_call: TRBV12-3/TRBV12-4; j_call: TRBJ1-2; cdr3_aa: CASSLVQGEDYGYTF; cdr3_nt: TGTGCCAGCAGCCTTGTGCAGGGTGAGGACTATGGCTACACCTTC
d_call: .; clone_size: medium-sized; cdr3_length: 12; v_call: TRBV12-3/TRBV12-4; j_call: TRBJ1-2; cdr3_aa: CASSFGATGTTF; cdr3_nt: TGTGCCAGCAGTTTTGGGGCTACAGGGACTACCTTC
d_call: .; clone_size: medium-sized; cdr3_length: 13; v_call: TRBV12-3/TRBV12-4; j_call: TRBJ1-2; cdr3_aa: CASSKGILYGYTF; cdr3_nt: TGTGCCAGCAGTAAAGGGATTCTCTATGGCTACACCTTC
d_call: .; clone_size: medium-sized; cdr3_length: 13; v_call: TRBV12-3/TRBV12-4; j_call: TRBJ1-2; cdr3_aa: CASSPSDSYGYTF; cdr3_nt: TGTGCCAGCAGTCCCTCAGATAGCTATGGCTACACCTTC
d_call: .; clone_size: large; cdr3_length: 12; v_call: TRBV12-3/TRBV12-4; j_call: TRBJ1-2; cdr3_aa: CASGWAHRGYTF; cdr3_nt: TGTGCCAGCGGGTGGGCTCATCGGGGCTACACCTTC
d_call: .; clone_size: large; cdr3_length: 14; v_call: TRBV12-3/TRBV12-4; j_call: TRBJ1-2; cdr3_aa: CASSLGNRRDGYTF; cdr3_nt: TGTGCCAGCAGTTTAGGAAACAGGAGGGACGGCTACACCTTC